These 17 T cell receptor beta chains came from one sample sequenced in a study of identical twins. One entry per CDR3 protein results from TCRdb running MiXCR on the 5' RACE reads. This sample has 1.5 million to 2 million distinct CDR3 sequences, with less than 40% found just once. The sequenced sample was cord blood. The receptors were sampled from a newborn girl in good health.

The chain recombines TRBV27 with TRBJ2-5, with D perhaps matching TRBD1 or TRBD2 (6 bases each). Trimming took 3 bases from V and 11 from J, leaving 25 bases between them. There are 16 residues in the CDR3. Germline lookup yields CDR1 MNHEY and CDR2 SMNVEV (reference sequence). The CDR3, as DNA: TGTGCCAGCAGTTTCCGGGGGCCGTACAGCGCCTACGATCAGTACTTC. Encoded protein: CASSFRGPYSAYDQYF.

The chain recombines TRBV2 with TRBJ2-7, with TRBD1 matching 9 bases. This CDR3 has 16 residues. CDR1 is SNHLY and CDR2 is FYNNEI in the germline V gene. Trimming removed 5 bases from V and 4 bases from J; junction bases left unmatched: 12. The CDR3 protein is CASSLNSNRGLYEQYF. The DNA for the CDR3 is TGTGCCAGCAGTCTTAACTCAAACAGGGGGCTTTACGAGCAGTACTTC.

This chain uses TRBV6-6 with TRBJ2-5, with 11 nucleotides matching TRBD1. With 2 bases clipped from V and 4 bases from J, the junction kept 6 bases outside the gene matches. The germline V gene has CDR1 MNHNY and CDR2 SVGAGI (reference sequence). The CDR3 is made up of 16 amino acids. This chain's CDR3 is CASSYTSGTGGETQYF. For the CDR3, the DNA is TGTGCCAGCAGTTACACCTCCGGGACAGGGGGAGAGACCCAGTACTTC.

V usage is TRBV28 and J usage is TRBJ2-4; D is possibly TRBD1 (5 bases). This CDR3 spans 13 amino acids. V lost 2 bases and J lost 8, with 10 bases in between. CDR1 is MDHEN, CDR2 SYDVKM, per germline. CDR3 in amino acids: CASSLRVGHIQYF. As DNA, the CDR3 is TGTGCCAGCAGTTTAAGGGTGGGGCACATTCAGTACTTC.

This clonotype was seen a handful of times. V and J are TRBV6-1 and TRBJ1-5; TRBD1 matches at 8 bases. V dropped 10 bases and J dropped 3; count of bases not matched to a gene: 8. CDR3 length equals 14 residues. Germline V gives CDR1 MNHNS, CDR2 SASEGT. This chain's CDR3 is CATRGRGANQPQHF. The CDR3 DNA reads TGTGCCACCAGGGGGCGCGGGGCCAATCAGCCCCAGCATTTT.

This clonotype was recorded many times. The chain recombines TRBV5-1 with TRBJ2-1; 7 bases map to TRBD1. Germline CDR1 SGHRS, CDR2 YFSETQ. The CDR3 sequence is 15 residues long. With V trimmed by 4 bases and J by 2 bases, 6 bases remained unmatched. The DNA of the CDR3 is TGCGCCAGCAGCCGGACGGGACAGACCTACAATGAGCAGTTCTTC. This sequence encodes CASSRTGQTYNEQFF. Supplemented by reference TRBV5-1 and TRBJ2-1, the full variable domain reads KAGVTQTPRYLIKTRGQQVTLSCSPISGHRSVSWYQQTPGQGLQFLFEYFSETQRNKGNFPGRFSGRQFSNSRSEMNVSTLELGDSALYLCASSRTGQTYNEQFFGPGTRLTVL.

The chain links TRBV20-1 to TRBJ2-7, with D perhaps matching TRBD1 (6 bases). V was pared by 2 bases and J by 2 bases, with 13 bases between. Germline V gene data show CDR1 as DFQATT and CDR2 as SNEGSKA (reference sequence). The length of the CDR3 is 14 residues. Written as DNA, the CDR3 is TGCAGTGCTAGAAAGGGGGTAGGAGCCTACGAGCAGTACTTC. It codes for CSARKGVGAYEQYF.

This clonotype was detected many times. The genes are TRBV24-1 and TRBJ2-3; a weak D match, TRBD2 (5 bases). Between the trimmed V and J ends, which lost 2 bases and 5 bases, there was a span of 7 bases. The germline CDR1 and CDR2 sequences are KGHDR and SFDVKD. The CDR3 is 13 residues long. The CDR3 coding sequence is TGTGCCACCAGTGATTCGGGAATAGATACGCAGTATTTT. Translated, it gives CATSDSGIDTQYF.

V gene TRBV18 combines with J gene TRBJ2-5; the D is unclear. There are 15 residues in the CDR3. CDR1 and CDR2 from the germline V gene are KGHSH and LQKENI. The germline V and J ends were trimmed by 0 bases and 1 base, with 9 bases remaining between them. For the CDR3, the DNA is TGTGCCAGCTCACCACCGATGGCAACCCAAGAGACCCAGTACTTC. Residues: CASSPPMATQETQYF.

The J gene is TRBJ2-7, the V gene TRBV12-3 or TRBV12-4; no clear D gene. The CDR3 extends over 15 amino acids. The V and J ends lost 1 base and 7 bases respectively, with 17 bases between them. The CDR3: CASSLDLGFAGEQYF. In DNA form, the CDR3 reads TGTGCCAGCAGTTTAGATCTAGGATTTGCCGGTGAGCAGTACTTC.

The chain links TRBV28 to TRBJ2-6; TRBD2 agrees at 8 bases. The CDR3 is 16 residues long. V gave up 3 bases and J gave up 3 bases; unmatched junction bases: 4. Per the germline V gene, CDR1 is MDHEN and CDR2 is SYDVKM. The CDR3 nucleotides read TGTGCCAGCAGTTTTTCGGGGGGGAATGGGGCCAACGTCCTGACTTTC. It yields the protein CASSFSGGNGANVLTF.

This clonotype was detected a few times. V is TRBV5-1 and J is TRBJ2-3, with D tentatively TRBD1 or TRBD2 (6 bases each). Per the germline V gene, CDR1 is SGHRS and CDR2 is YFSETQ. The CDR3 consists of 15 residues. V dropped 1 base and J dropped 6 bases, with 15 bases sitting between them. The CDR3 region is CASSLLRGGADTQYF. As DNA, the CDR3 is TGCGCCAGCAGCTTGCTCAGGGGAGGCGCGGATACGCAGTATTTT.

This rearrangement joins TRBV12-3 or TRBV12-4 to TRBJ2-7; D is possibly TRBD2 (6 bases). The V gene lost 1 base and the J gene lost 0 bases, with 16 bases spanning the gap. The CDR3 consists of 17 residues. The CDR3, as DNA: TGTGCCAGCAGTTTAGGGGTTAGCGGTCTAAGCTCCTACGAGCAGTACTTC. Protein: CASSLGVSGLSSYEQYF.

The chain couples TRBV6-6 to TRBJ2-1; D not certain. Germline values: CDR1 MNHNY, CDR2 SVGAGI (reference sequence). V was pared by 6 bases and J by 1 base, with 16 bases between. CDR3 size: 16 residues. CDR3 loop: CASRGSGGISYNEQFF. CDR3 bases: TGTGCCAGCAGGGGCTCGGGCGGAATTTCCTACAATGAGCAGTTCTTC.

The chain is built from TRBV2 and TRBJ2-5; D might be TRBD2 (5 bases). This CDR3 spans 16 amino acids. The germline gives CDR1 SNHLY, CDR2 FYNNEI. Trimming cost V 2 bases and J 0 bases, with 13 bases left between them. Here the CDR3 DNA reads TGTGCCAGCAGTGAACTGCCTAGCCCCTACCAAGAGACCCAGTACTTC. Its protein is CASSELPSPYQETQYF.

The J gene is TRBJ2-3, the V gene TRBV5-1, with D maybe TRBD2 (6 bases). Germline CDR1 reads SGHRS; CDR2 reads YFSETQ. The germline V and J ends were trimmed by 1 base and 0 bases, with 12 bases remaining between them. The length of the CDR3 is 16 residues. CDR3 DNA: TGCGCCAGCAGCTTGAACGTGGGGGGAAGCACAGATACGCAGTATTTT. This translates into CASSLNVGGSTDTQYF.

The CDR3 DNA is TGTGCCAGCAGCCCAACCCCGACAGGGCGGCGGAGTGAAAAACTGTTTTTT. As protein: CASSPTPTGRRSEKLFF. This rearrangement joins TRBV7-9 to TRBJ1-4; TRBD1 matches at 7 bases. This CDR3 comprises 17 residues. V lost 5 bases, J lost 7 bases, and 16 bases stayed unmatched. Per germline, CDR1 SEHNR and CDR2 FQNEAQ (reference sequence).